This T cell receptor (beta chain) derives from a study of blood T cell repertoires in COVID-19. Overall study: Sample material is recorded as cDNA or gDNA derived from T cells, B-cell-depleted T cells, or PBMCs.

There are 15 residues in the CDR3. Germline CDR1 reads MDHEN; CDR2 reads SYDVKM. The germline V and J ends were trimmed by 6 bases and 1 base, with 13 bases remaining between them. In the original analysis: Reference gene primer amplification yielded estimated nucleated cell counts. This table comes from immunoSEQ multiplex PCR, and its TCRdb copy is limited to in-frame clones, with some not included. V and J calls and clone size are as listed in that table; D and trimming were resolved from the DNA. The sample shows about 140,000 clones, approximately 88% of them seen only once. Sequenced input: peripheral blood. The chain uses TRBV28 and TRBJ1-5; the D gene is possibly TRBD1 (5 bases). The sequence was collected from a man between 60 and 70 years old with active or convalescent COVID-19. The CDR3 DNA reads as TGTGCCAGCAGCCCACTCCAGGGAAGCAATCAGCCCCAGCATTTT. Amino acid sequence: CASSPLQGSNQPQHF.